This TCR beta chain was recorded in a study of T cell responses to AZD1222 COVID-19 vaccine. Study at large: Some second doses came at about 4 weeks and others at about 12 weeks; these were pooled.

Method: immunoSEQ multiplex PCR; TCRdb's copy keeps in-frame clones and lacks some. The sample includes about 150,000 clones, about 95% of them seen just once. Germline assignment: CDR1 LGHNT and CDR2 FRNRAP. The CDR3 extends over 13 amino acids. The V end lost 6 bases, the J end lost 7 bases, and 12 bases lay between the germline ends. This clone was found once. Antigen: not known. Points from the study as a whole: No day 14 peak samples; only post-peak repertoires were characterized. Possibly, clonal diversity was underestimated; donors were largely white British and included more females. Of the AZD1222 recipients, only five or six were seropositive at baseline.

V usage is TRBV12-5 and J usage is TRBJ2-2; maybe TRBD2 (5 bases). This receptor was identified in an adult in good health. The source material was peripheral blood, sampled on day 0 of AZD1222 vaccination. The CDR3: CASGRGMGGELFF. The CDR3 coding sequence is TGTGCTAGTGGCCGAGGGATGGGCGGGGAGCTGTTTTTT.